A single sample is the source of the 30 T cell receptor beta chains below, sequenced in a study of T cells in Graves' hyperthyroidism and ophthalmopathy. RNA transcripts served as the template for amplifying TCR beta CDR3 regions. Carried out on the TCR CDR3, a first-round RT-PCR used the HTBI primer set. TCRdb re-analysed the multiplex PCR reads in MiXCR, keeping a single row per CDR3 protein. The sample lists approximately 610,000 distinct CDR3 sequences; roughly 15% were seen once. Sequencing was performed on blood. The receptors derive from a woman between 40 and 55 years old with Graves' ophthalmopathy.

This clonotype was seen at least ten times. The rearrangement joins TRBV20-1 to TRBJ1-1; 7 positions match TRBD1. Germline V lookup: CDR1 DFQATT, CDR2 SNEGSKA (reference sequence). The J segment lost 3 bases and the V segment lost 5 bases, leaving 6 bases of the junction unmatched. The CDR3 covers 13 residues. CDR3 bases: TGCAGTGCTCGCGTCGACAGGGACACTGAAGCTTTCTTT. Amino acid sequence: CSARVDRDTEAFF.

The table lists this clonotype with many counts. The rearrangement uses TRBV12-3 or TRBV12-4 and TRBJ1-5; a weak D match, TRBD1 (6 bases). This CDR3 contains 13 residues. V was pared by 3 bases and J by 6 bases, with 9 bases between. The CDR3 DNA reads as TGTGCCAGCAGTTTCACAGGGTTTCAGCCCCAGCATTTT. It yields the protein CASSFTGFQPQHF.

This clonotype came up many times. This CDR3 reads CSVEDLGTKAFF. The DNA for the CDR3 is TGCAGCGTTGAAGATCTTGGGACAAAAGCTTTCTTT. The gene calls are TRBV29-1 and TRBJ1-1; maybe TRBD1 (6 bases). The CDR3 has 12 amino acids. Trimming took 0 bases from V and 9 from J, leaving 11 bases between them. CDR1 and CDR2 (germline): SQVTM, ANQGSEA.

This clonotype was seen only a few times. The genes are TRBV15 and TRBJ2-2; possible D gene TRBD2, 5 bases. V was shortened by 7 bases and J by 0 bases, with 12 bases between the two germline ends. The CDR3 length is 15 residues. Germline CDR1 reads LNHNV; CDR2 reads YYDKDF (reference sequence). The chain's CDR3 is CATIPGISNTGELFF. In nucleotides, the CDR3 is TGTGCCACCATTCCGGGGATCTCGAACACCGGGGAGCTGTTTTTT.

CDR3 sequence (DNA): TGTGCCAGCAGCCAAGAGTGGGCTAGCGGGTCCTACGAGCAGTACTTC. As protein: CASSQEWASGSYEQYF. V gene TRBV3-1 combines with J gene TRBJ2-7, with 8 nucleotides matching TRBD2. Trimming took 0 bases from V and 1 from J; bases not matched to a gene: 5. The CDR3 is 16 amino acids. Germline V gene lookup returns CDR1 LGHDT and CDR2 YNNKEL (reference sequence).

V and J are TRBV12-3 or TRBV12-4 and TRBJ2-7; TRBD2 agrees at 8 bases. V shed 4 bases and J 3 bases; nucleotides not matched to a gene: 14. The CDR3 spans 17 residues. The CDR3 sequence: CASSSTSAGLLSYEQYF. CDR3 in DNA: TGTGCCAGCAGTTCGACTAGCGCGGGGCTCCTAAGCTACGAGCAGTACTTC.

The chain carries TRBV24-1 and TRBJ2-2, with 8 positions matching TRBD2. This CDR3 spans 17 amino acids. V was clipped by 0 bases and J by 4 bases; unmatched bases: 6. The V gene's germline CDR1 is KGHDR and CDR2 SFDVKD. The CDR3 loop is CATSDLTGRAGTGELFF. As DNA, the CDR3 is TGTGCCACCAGTGATTTGACCGGGAGGGCCGGCACCGGGGAGCTGTTTTTT.

The V and J genes are TRBV7-9 and TRBJ2-7; TRBD1 agrees at 7 bases. Per the germline V gene, CDR1 is SEHNR and CDR2 is FQNEAQ (reference sequence). CDR3 length equals 15 residues. V was pared by 1 base and J by 0 bases, with 3 bases of the junction left unmatched. DNA for the CDR3: TGTGCCAGCAGCTTAGGGGACAGAAACTCCTACGAGCAGTACTTC. It is translated as CASSLGDRNSYEQYF.

The chain links TRBV11-2 to TRBJ1-5; D uncertain. The CDR3 totals 15 residues. The germline CDR1 and CDR2 sequences are SGHAT and FQNNGV. Between the trimmed V and J ends, which lost 3 bases and 1 base, there was a span of 10 bases. The CDR3 DNA sequence: TGTGCCAGCAGCTTGAGCGGTACGAGCAATCAGCCCCAGCATTTT. Translating it yields CASSLSGTSNQPQHF.

CDR3 sequence reads: CAWSVGASGGPITDTQYF. CDR3 sequence (DNA): TGTGCCTGGAGTGTAGGGGCTAGCGGGGGACCCATCACAGATACGCAGTATTTT. The chain joins TRBV30 to TRBJ2-3; 10 bases are a match to TRBD2. CDR3 length equals 18 residues. J lost 2 bases, V lost 0 bases, and 11 bases had no gene match. CDR1 GTSNPN and CDR2 SVGIG come from the germline V gene (reference sequence).

This clonotype came up many times. This chain connects TRBV10-3 to TRBJ2-7, with TRBD2 matching 7 bases. Trimming removed 6 bases from V and 0 bases from J; junction bases left unmatched: 8. The CDR3 loop spans 15 amino acids. The germline gives CDR1 ENHRY, CDR2 SYGVKD. For the CDR3, the DNA is TGTGCCATCAGCCAGATGACTAGCAGCTCCTACGAGCAGTACTTC. This codes for CAISQMTSSSYEQYF.

This clonotype was recorded many times. J is TRBJ2-5 and V is TRBV11-2, with 8 bases that match TRBD1. This CDR3 region has 15 residues. V dropped 4 bases and J dropped 4; count of bases not matched to a gene: 8. The germline V gene has CDR1 SGHAT and CDR2 FQNNGV. In nucleotides, the CDR3 is TGTGCCAGCAGCTGGAGGACAGGGCGAGGAGAGACCCAGTACTTC. Protein: CASSWRTGRGETQYF.

This clonotype was seen many times. V gene TRBV28 combines with J gene TRBJ2-4; D may correspond to TRBD1 or TRBD2 (5 bases each). This CDR3 is built from 18 residues. Between the trimmed V and J ends, which lost 7 bases and 3 bases, there was a span of 25 bases. Germline V gives CDR1 MDHEN, CDR2 SYDVKM. The CDR3 loop reads CASISALEGSIGKNIQYF. The CDR3, as DNA: TGTGCCAGCATCTCCGCCTTAGAGGGGTCTATAGGCAAAAACATTCAGTACTTC.

The rearrangement uses TRBV28 and TRBJ2-2, with TRBD1 matching 7 bases. Germline assignment: CDR1 MDHEN and CDR2 SYDVKM. This CDR3 spans 17 amino acids. The ends lost 1 base at V and 0 bases at J; junction bases unmatched: 5. For the CDR3, the DNA is TGTGCCAGCAGTTTATACCCGGGACAGTCGAACACCGGGGAGCTGTTTTTT. Translated: CASSLYPGQSNTGELFF.

The V call is TRBV15, the J call TRBJ2-5; TRBD2 matches 7 bases. Germline trimming cut 3 bases from V and 3 bases from J; bases unmatched to any gene: 7. This CDR3 is 15 amino acids long. CDR1 is LNHNV and CDR2 is YYDKDF in the germline V gene (reference sequence). The CDR3 sequence: CATSSRSGTKETQYF. CDR3 DNA sequence: TGTGCCACCAGCAGCCGGAGCGGGACGAAAGAGACCCAGTACTTC.

Ten or more counts support this clonotype. V usage is TRBV5-1 and J usage is TRBJ2-7, with unresolved D. Trimming removed 4 bases at V and 2 bases at J, with 7 bases between. Germline lookup yields CDR1 SGHRS and CDR2 YFSETQ. The CDR3 sequence is 12 residues long. The CDR3 DNA is TGCGCCAGCAGCAATGAACCCTACGAGCAGTACTTC. It is translated as CASSNEPYEQYF.

This clonotype came up many times. The V call is TRBV28, the J call TRBJ2-5, with 8 bases matching TRBD1. The CDR3 runs to 15 residues. Trimming took 3 bases from V and 5 from J; bases not matched to a gene: 8. CDR1 and CDR2 from the germline V gene are MDHEN and SYDVKM. The CDR3 DNA sequence: TGTGCCAGCAGTTTCCTCAGGGGGCCCTGGGAGACCCAGTACTTC. Translated: CASSFLRGPWETQYF.

This clonotype was detected many times. The chain links TRBV6-1 to TRBJ1-2, with 7 bases aligning to TRBD1. This CDR3 spans 14 amino acids. The V gene end was trimmed by 6 bases and the J gene end by 8 bases; junction bases not matched to a gene: 12. From germline, CDR1 is MNHNS and CDR2 SASEGT. The CDR3: CASSVGYRGDGYTF. CDR3 DNA sequence: TGTGCCAGCAGCGTTGGGTACAGGGGAGACGGCTACACCTTC.

At least ten counts were recorded for this clonotype. The J gene is TRBJ2-5, the V gene TRBV7-8; 7 bases fit TRBD1. Germline V gene sequence: CDR1 SGHVS, CDR2 FQNEAQ. The CDR3 contains 15 residues. V dropped 1 base and J dropped 3; count of bases not matched to a gene: 5. CDR3 in DNA: TGTGCCAGCAGCTTAGGCCCCGGGACAGAAGAGACCCAGTACTTC. This encodes CASSLGPGTEETQYF.

This clonotype has a count of ten or more. V and J are TRBV11-2 and TRBJ2-7, with 8 nucleotides matching TRBD2. This CDR3 region has 13 residues. V gave up 5 bases and J gave up 4 bases; unmatched junction bases: 4. Germline-derived CDR1 and CDR2 are SGHAT and FQNNGV. CDR3: CASSVGTSYEQYF. Here the CDR3 DNA reads TGTGCCAGCAGCGTCGGGACTAGTTACGAGCAGTACTTC.

There are many counts of this clonotype. The chain has TRBV20-1 and TRBJ1-2, with D maybe TRBD1 (6 bases). The CDR3 length is 14 residues. Per the germline V gene, CDR1 is DFQATT and CDR2 is SNEGSKA (reference sequence). V was cut by 6 bases and J by 3 bases, with 17 bases left in between. The CDR3, as DNA: TGCAGTGCCGAGAACCAGGGGCTAGACTATGGCTACACCTTC. Encoded protein: CSAENQGLDYGYTF.

This clonotype was seen repeatedly, ten times or more. V is TRBV29-1 and J is TRBJ1-2, with 9 positions matching TRBD1. The CDR3 runs to 11 residues. V was pared by 6 bases and J by 7 bases, with 3 bases of the junction left unmatched. Germline CDR1 is SQVTM and CDR2 is ANQGSEA. The CDR3 nucleotides read TGCAGCGTACAGGGGGCAGGTGGCTACACCTTC. The encoded protein is CSVQGAGGYTF.

At least ten counts were recorded for this clonotype. This chain links TRBV19 with TRBJ2-7, with 15 bases matching TRBD2. V was pared by 4 bases and J by 0 bases, with 7 bases of the junction left unmatched. This CDR3 spans 18 amino acids. CDR1 LNHDA and CDR2 SQIVND come from the germline V gene (reference sequence). The CDR3 spells CASSRYGTSGRSSYEQYF. The CDR3 coding sequence is TGTGCCAGTAGTAGGTACGGGACTAGCGGGAGGAGCTCCTACGAGCAGTACTTC.

This clonotype was picked up many times. The rearrangement joins TRBV10-2 to TRBJ1-1, with 7 positions matching TRBD1. The CDR3 contains 12 residues. Germline lookup yields CDR1 WSHSY and CDR2 SAAADI. The J segment lost 6 bases and the V segment lost 11 bases, leaving 9 bases of the junction unmatched. CDR3 amino acids: CAAGTVTAEAFF. CDR3 nucleotide sequence: TGCGCCGCCGGGACAGTAACTGCTGAAGCTTTCTTT.

This clonotype was recorded many times. The rearrangement joins TRBV30 to TRBJ2-2, with D perhaps TRBD2 (5 bases). The germline CDR1 and CDR2 sequences are GTSNPN and SVGIG (reference sequence). V lost 8 bases to trimming and J lost 2 bases, with 9 bases between them. This CDR3 contains 12 residues. CDR3 loop: CAADSNTGELFF. The CDR3 region has the DNA TGTGCCGCGGACTCAAACACCGGGGAGCTGTTTTTT.

The chain links TRBV10-3 to TRBJ2-7; D remains unclear. This CDR3 contains 13 residues. Germline CDR1 and CDR2: ENHRY and SYGVKD. Trimming cost V 4 bases and J 2 bases, with 9 bases left between them. For the CDR3, the DNA is TGTGCCATCAGTGTGTCTGGGACCTACGAGCAGTACTTC. Protein: CAISVSGTYEQYF.

This clonotype was found many times. This chain joins TRBV12-3 or TRBV12-4 and TRBJ1-2; possible D gene TRBD1, 5 bases. This CDR3 has 12 residues. V was cut by 5 bases and J by 4 bases, with 8 bases left in between. The CDR3 protein is CASSGTAYGYTF. The CDR3 DNA follows: TGTGCCAGCAGTGGGACGGCCTATGGCTACACCTTC.

This clonotype was detected many times. The chain employs TRBV7-6 and TRBJ2-7, with 9 bases fitting TRBD2. The CDR3 is 15 amino acids. The V and J ends lost 5 bases and 6 bases, in that order; junction bases with no gene match: 11. The germline V gene has CDR1 SGHVS and CDR2 FNYEAQ. CDR3 protein: CASSPGAGGISEQYF. DNA of the CDR3: TGTGCCAGCAGCCCCGGAGCGGGAGGTATCAGCGAGCAGTACTTC.

This chain connects TRBV28 to TRBJ1-2, with D unresolved. Germline V CDR1 and CDR2: MDHEN, SYDVKM. V was clipped by 2 bases and J by 3 bases, with 10 bases between them. The length of the CDR3 is 14 residues. The CDR3 DNA follows: TGTGCCAGCAGTTTAAGGCCAGGAGACTATGGCTACACCTTC. This sequence encodes CASSLRPGDYGYTF.

Notes on this clonotype: This may be a read error: a much more frequent sequence differs by one nucleotide. The chain is built from TRBV7-3 and TRBJ1-1; 7 bases align to TRBD1. The V segment lost 5 bases and the J segment 4 bases; nucleotides outside the gene matches: 4. The length of the CDR3 is 13 residues. CDR1 and CDR2 from the germline V gene are SGHTA and FQGTGA. For the CDR3, the DNA is TGTGCCAGCAGCCATAACAGGGGCACTGAAGCTTTCTTT. This codes for CASSHNRGTEAFF.